A selection of T cell receptor beta chains follows, all from one sample in a study of blood T cell repertoires in COVID-19. Sequenced by immunoSEQ multiplex PCR; TCRdb stores in-frame clones only, minus some. The data contain 380,000 or so clones, 70% to 90% of them singletons. Sample: peripheral blood. These receptors were taken from a woman aged 55-69 years with COVID-19, enrolled during active disease. CDR3s include the opening cysteine and the closing phenylalanine or tryptophan. The order of the fields is J gene, V gene, CDR3 protein.

TRBJ1-1 | TRBV2 | CASSKIQGSAAEAFF
TRBJ2-7 | TRBV30 | CACPGQASYEQYF
TRBJ2-7 | TRBV11-3 | CASSLTGSRQYEQYF
TRBJ2-7 | TRBV5-1 | CASSLSTGGGYEQYF
TRBJ1-4 | TRBV5-1 | CASSGTTNEKLFF
TRBJ1-2 | TRBV5-1 | CASSFRHGPAYGYTF
TRBJ1-5 | TRBV27 | CASSIVSGTGVQHF
TRBJ1-2 | TRBV3-1/TRBV3-2 | CASSQERWDGYTF
TRBJ1-4 | TRBV27 | CASSPYQAATNEKLFF
TRBJ1-2 | TRBV30 | CAWTDQGYGYTF
TRBJ2-1 | TRBV11-2 | CASSFLAGGQDEQFF
TRBJ1-2 | TRBV5-4 | CASSLRDRKMDGYTF
TRBJ1-2 | TRBV3-1/TRBV3-2 | CASSQAGHPHF
TRBJ1-6 | TRBV5-1 | CASKVGTDHNSPLHF
TRBJ2-7 | TRBV7-7 | CASSLGTGGPYEQYF
TRBJ2-4 | TRBV28 | CASSSGGAKNIQYF
TRBJ1-1 | TRBV6-5 | CASGRGNTEAFF
TRBJ2-3 | TRBV9 | CASSVRGSGVLSTDTQYF
TRBJ1-1 | TRBV5-4 | CASSFDIMNTEAFF
TRBJ2-6 | TRBV4-3 | CASSPWTSPASGANVLTF
TRBJ2-3 | TRBV5-6 | CASSLGLAITADTQYF
TRBJ1-2 | TRBV6-5 | CASMKAETSNYGYTF
TRBJ2-3 | TRBV9 | CASSVEGGSQPNPFTDTQYF
TRBJ2-7 | TRBV30 | CAWSVQGANEQYF
TRBJ1-5 | TRBV5-5 | CASSPGTPSNQPQHF
TRBJ2-3 | TRBV12-3/TRBV12-4 | CASSFAAESAQYF
TRBJ1-1 | TRBV10-3 | CAISGRDRDRTEAFF
TRBJ2-7 | TRBV25-1 | CASGTVSYEQYF
TRBJ2-5 | TRBV5-1 | CASSSIGTGQETQYF
TRBJ1-5 | TRBV5-6 | CASSLTGNQPQHF
TRBJ2-5 | TRBV5-4 | CASSSGQITRGTQYF
TRBJ2-1 | TRBV7-3 | CASSSQPGQGRDEQFF
TRBJ2-7 | TRBV2 | CASTEGSRRSYEQYF
TRBJ1-5 | TRBV19 | CASSTGQGASQPQHF
TRBJ2-1 | TRBV29-1 | CSVHHLREGSVIGGSYNEQFF
TRBJ1-1 | TRBV5-1 | CASSFQGSMNTEAFF
TRBJ1-2 | TRBV19 | CASSWSLGQNYGYTF
TRBJ1-2 | TRBV7-9 | CASSIETGQSYYGYTF
TRBJ2-5 | TRBV5-4 | CASSTGGGKETQYF
TRBJ2-7 | TRBV2 | CASSPLDRNYEQYF
TRBJ2-3 | TRBV9 | CASSLTGGGYVAQYF
TRBJ2-7 | TRBV18 | CASSPQGGRDSYEQYF
TRBJ1-1 | TRBV6-6 | CASRGGQGRADTEAFF
TRBJ1-1 | TRBV4-1 | CASSPREGGPTEAFF
TRBJ1-5 | TRBV6-2/TRBV6-3 | CASSYSGQKSNQPQHF
TRBJ2-2 | TRBV19 | CASLMAGLTGELFF
TRBJ2-5 | TRBV4-1 | CASSQYGGEETQYF
TRBJ2-6 | TRBV15 | CATSRGRQGASSGANVLTF
TRBJ2-5 | TRBV5-4 | CASSYDRIQETQYF